The TCR beta chain described here comes from a study of T cells in Graves' hyperthyroidism and ophthalmopathy. A total of 11 residues make up the CDR3, ends included. Germline V gene lookup returns CDR1 SQVTM and CDR2 ANQGSEA. TCR beta CDR3 region amplification was performed from RNA transcripts. HTBI primers were used for first-round RT-PCR of the TCR CDR3. One entry per CDR3 protein results from TCRdb running MiXCR on the multiplex PCR reads. Among about 570,000 distinct CDR3 sequences listed, about half were seen once. This clonotype has a handful of counts. Antigen unknown. The DNA is omitted, as the CDR3 cannot be located on it reliably, and the CDR3 follows TCRdb's listing. Points from the study as a whole: Prediction of ophthalmopathy progression came a median around 7.1 months pre-onset. The blood repertoire included most of the expanded thyroid clonotypes above 0.001.

V and J are TRBV29-1 and TRBJ1-2. The sequence was collected from an adult woman with Graves' disease, either hyperthyroidism or ophthalmopathy (not recorded which). The sample was peripheral blood or thyroid tissue (not recorded which). CDR3 protein: CSVGEGAVHTF.